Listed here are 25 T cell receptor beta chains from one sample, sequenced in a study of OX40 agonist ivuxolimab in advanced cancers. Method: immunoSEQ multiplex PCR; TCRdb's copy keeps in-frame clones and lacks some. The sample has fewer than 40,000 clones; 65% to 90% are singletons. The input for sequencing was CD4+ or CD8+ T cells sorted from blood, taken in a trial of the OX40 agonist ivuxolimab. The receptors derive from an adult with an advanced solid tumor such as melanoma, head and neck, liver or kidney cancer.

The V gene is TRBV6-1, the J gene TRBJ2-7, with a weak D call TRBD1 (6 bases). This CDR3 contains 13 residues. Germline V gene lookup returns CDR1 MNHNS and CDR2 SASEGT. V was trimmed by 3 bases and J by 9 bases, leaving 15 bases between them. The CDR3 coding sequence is TGTGCCAGCAGTGAGGGGGCAGGAGGATGGCAGTACTTC. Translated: CASSEGAGGWQYF.

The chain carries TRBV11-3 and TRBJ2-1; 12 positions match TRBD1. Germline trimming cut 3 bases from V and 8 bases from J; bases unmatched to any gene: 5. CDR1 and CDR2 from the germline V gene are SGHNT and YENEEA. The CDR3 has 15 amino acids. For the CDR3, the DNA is TGTGCCAGCAGCTTGGGACAGGGGGCGCAGGATGAGCAGTTCTTC. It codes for CASSLGQGAQDEQFF.

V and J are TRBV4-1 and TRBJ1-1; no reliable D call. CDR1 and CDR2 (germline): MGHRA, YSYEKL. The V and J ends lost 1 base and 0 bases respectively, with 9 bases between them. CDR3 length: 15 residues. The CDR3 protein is CASSQGGGLNTEAFF. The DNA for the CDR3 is TGCGCCAGCAGCCAAGGTGGAGGATTGAACACTGAAGCTTTCTTT.

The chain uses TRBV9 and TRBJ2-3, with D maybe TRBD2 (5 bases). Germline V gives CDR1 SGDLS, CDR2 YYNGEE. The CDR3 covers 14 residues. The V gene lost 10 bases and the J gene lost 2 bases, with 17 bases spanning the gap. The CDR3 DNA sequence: TGTGCCTCCCAGGAGGTTCTCAACACAGATACGCAGTATTTT. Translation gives CASQEVLNTDTQYF.

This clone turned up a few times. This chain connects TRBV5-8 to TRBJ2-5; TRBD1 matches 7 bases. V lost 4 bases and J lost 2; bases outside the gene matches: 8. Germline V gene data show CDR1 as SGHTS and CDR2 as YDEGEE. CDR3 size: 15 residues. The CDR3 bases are TGTGCCAGCAGCCCCAGGGGGAGAGGGCAAGAGACCCAGTACTTC. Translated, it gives CASSPRGRGQETQYF.

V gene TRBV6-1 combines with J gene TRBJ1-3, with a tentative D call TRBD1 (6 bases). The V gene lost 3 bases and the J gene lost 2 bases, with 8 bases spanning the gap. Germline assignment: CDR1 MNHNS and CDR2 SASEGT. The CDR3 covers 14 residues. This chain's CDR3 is CASSEGAPGNTIYF. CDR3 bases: TGTGCCAGCAGTGAGGGGGCGCCTGGAAACACCATATATTTT.

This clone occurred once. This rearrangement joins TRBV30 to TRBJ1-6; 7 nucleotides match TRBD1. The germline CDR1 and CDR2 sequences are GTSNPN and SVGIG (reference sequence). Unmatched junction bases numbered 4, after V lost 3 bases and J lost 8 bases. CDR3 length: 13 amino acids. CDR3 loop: CAWRGQTDSPLHF. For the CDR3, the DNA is TGTGCCTGGAGGGGACAGACTGATTCACCCCTCCACTTT.

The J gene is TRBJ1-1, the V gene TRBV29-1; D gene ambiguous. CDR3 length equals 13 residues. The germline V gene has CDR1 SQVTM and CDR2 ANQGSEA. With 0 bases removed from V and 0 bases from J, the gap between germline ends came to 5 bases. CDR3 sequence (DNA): TGCAGCGTTGAAGACGGGCTGAACACTGAAGCTTTCTTT. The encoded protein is CSVEDGLNTEAFF.

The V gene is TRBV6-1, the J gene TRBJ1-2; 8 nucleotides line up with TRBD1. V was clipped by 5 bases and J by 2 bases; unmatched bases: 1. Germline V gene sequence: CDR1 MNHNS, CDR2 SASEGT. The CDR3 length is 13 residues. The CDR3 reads CASSRDRNYGYTF. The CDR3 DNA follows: TGTGCCAGCAGTAGGGACAGGAACTATGGCTACACCTTC.

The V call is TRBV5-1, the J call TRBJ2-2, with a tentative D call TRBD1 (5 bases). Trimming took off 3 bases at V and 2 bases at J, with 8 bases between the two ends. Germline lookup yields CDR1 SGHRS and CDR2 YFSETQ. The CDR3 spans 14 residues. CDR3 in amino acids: CASSSQGNTGELFF. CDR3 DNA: TGCGCCAGCAGCTCTCAGGGTAACACCGGGGAGCTGTTTTTT.

CDR3 bases: TGTGCCAGCAGGTGGGGGGAATCCCACAATGAGCAGTTCTTC. Residues: CASRWGESHNEQFF. The rearrangement links TRBV9 to TRBJ2-1, with TRBD2 as a possible D gene (6 bases). Looked up from germline, CDR1 is SGDLS and CDR2 is YYNGEE. Trimming removed 5 bases from V and 5 bases from J, with 14 bases in between. The CDR3 is 14 amino acids. Full variable domain (missing parts from reference TRBV9 and TRBJ2-1): DSGVTQTPKHLITATGQRVTLRCSPRSGDLSVYWYQQSLDQGLQFLIQYYNGEERAKGNILERFSAQQFPDLHSELNLSSLELGDSALYFCASRWGESHNEQFFGPGTRLTVL.

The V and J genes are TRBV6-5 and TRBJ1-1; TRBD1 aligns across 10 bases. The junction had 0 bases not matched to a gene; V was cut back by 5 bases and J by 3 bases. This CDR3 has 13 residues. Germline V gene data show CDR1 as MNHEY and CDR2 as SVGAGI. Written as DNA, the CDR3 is TGTGCCAGCAGTGGGACAGGGGACACTGAAGCTTTCTTT. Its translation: CASSGTGDTEAFF.

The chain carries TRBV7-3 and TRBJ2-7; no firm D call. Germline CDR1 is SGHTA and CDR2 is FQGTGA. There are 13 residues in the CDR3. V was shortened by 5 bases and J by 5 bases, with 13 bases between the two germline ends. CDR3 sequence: CASSPPRRDEQYF. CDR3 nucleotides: TGTGCCAGCAGCCCGCCCCGTAGGGACGAGCAGTACTTC.

The CDR3 spells CASSLGLAGSTDTQYF. The CDR3 DNA sequence: TGTGCCAGCAGCTTGGGGCTAGCGGGGAGCACAGATACGCAGTATTTT. V is TRBV5-4 and J is TRBJ2-3; 9 bases are a match to TRBD2. This CDR3 is built from 16 residues. Germline V gene sequence: CDR1 SGHNT, CDR2 YYREEE (reference sequence). With 0 bases clipped from V and 0 bases from J, the junction kept 2 bases outside the gene matches.

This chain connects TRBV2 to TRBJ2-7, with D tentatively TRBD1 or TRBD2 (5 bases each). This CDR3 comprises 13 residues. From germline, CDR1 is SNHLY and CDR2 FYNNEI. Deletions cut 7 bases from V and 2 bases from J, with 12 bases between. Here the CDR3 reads CASNRDGTYEQYF. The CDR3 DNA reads TGTGCCAGCAACCGGGACGGCACCTACGAGCAGTACTTC.

As DNA, the CDR3 is TGTGCCAGCTCACCAAAGATTTCAAGGGAATTGTCGAACACCGGGGAGCTGTTTTTT. Its translation is CASSPKISRELSNTGELFF. The chain couples TRBV18 to TRBJ2-2; D is ambiguous. The germline V and J ends were trimmed by 2 bases and 0 bases, with 19 bases remaining between them. CDR1 and CDR2 from the germline V gene are KGHSH and LQKENI. The CDR3 runs 19 residues. The whole variable domain, remainder taken from reference TRBV18 and TRBJ2-2, is NAGVMQNPRHLVRRRGQEARLRCSPMKGHSHVYWYRQLPEEGLKFMVYLQKENIIDESGMPKERFSAEFPKEGPSILRIQQVVRGDSAAYFCASSPKISRELSNTGELFFGEGSRLTVL.

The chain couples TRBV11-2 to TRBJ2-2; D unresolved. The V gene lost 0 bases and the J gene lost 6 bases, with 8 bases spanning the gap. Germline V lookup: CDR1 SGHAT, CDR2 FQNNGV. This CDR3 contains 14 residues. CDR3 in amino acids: CASSLERPSGELFF. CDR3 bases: TGTGCCAGCAGCTTAGAACGCCCCTCCGGGGAGCTGTTTTTT.

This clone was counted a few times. In DNA form, the CDR3 reads TGTGCCAGCAGATCGGACAGGGGGGTATGGCAGCCCCAGCATTTT. This gives the protein CASRSDRGVWQPQHF. V is TRBV28 and J is TRBJ1-5; 10 bases match TRBD1. J gave up 7 bases and V 6 bases, and 9 bases lay outside the gene matches. The germline V gene has CDR1 MDHEN and CDR2 SYDVKM. CDR3 length: 15 residues.

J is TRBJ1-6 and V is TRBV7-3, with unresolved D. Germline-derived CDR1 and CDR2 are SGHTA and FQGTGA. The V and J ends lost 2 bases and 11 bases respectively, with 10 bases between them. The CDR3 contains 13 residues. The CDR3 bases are TGTGCCAGCAGCTTAGATTGGGGAGCACCCCTCCACTTT. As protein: CASSLDWGAPLHF.

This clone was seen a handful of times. CDR3 bases: TGTGCCAGCAGCTTAGCACCAAAACAGACAGGCCTGGGTGAAAAACTGTTTTTT. It codes for CASSLAPKQTGLGEKLFF. V usage is TRBV7-2 and J usage is TRBJ1-4; perhaps TRBD1 as D (6 bases). V was clipped by 0 bases and J by 7 bases, with 21 bases between them. CDR3 size: 18 residues. From germline, CDR1 is SGHTA and CDR2 FQGNSA. Full variable domain (missing parts from reference TRBV7-2 and TRBJ1-4): GAGVSQSPSNKVTEKGKDVELRCDPISGHTALYWYRQSLGQGLEFLIYFQGNSAPDKSGLPSDRFSAERTGGSVSTLTIQRTQQEDSAVYLCASSLAPKQTGLGEKLFFGSGTQLSVL.

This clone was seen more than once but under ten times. This chain's CDR3 is CASSISGGDGYTF. The CDR3 DNA reads as TGTGCCAGCTCAATTTCAGGGGGCGATGGCTACACCTTC. This sequence joins TRBV18 and TRBJ1-2, with 8 positions matching TRBD1. This CDR3 comprises 13 residues. J was trimmed by 6 bases and V by 5 bases; bases with no gene match: 5. The V gene's germline CDR1 is KGHSH and CDR2 LQKENI.

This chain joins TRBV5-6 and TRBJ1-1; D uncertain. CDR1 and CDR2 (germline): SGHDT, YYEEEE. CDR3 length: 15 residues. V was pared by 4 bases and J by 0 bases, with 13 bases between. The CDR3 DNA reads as TGTGCCAGCAGCCCTCTATGGAGGGTGAACACTGAAGCTTTCTTT. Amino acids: CASSPLWRVNTEAFF.

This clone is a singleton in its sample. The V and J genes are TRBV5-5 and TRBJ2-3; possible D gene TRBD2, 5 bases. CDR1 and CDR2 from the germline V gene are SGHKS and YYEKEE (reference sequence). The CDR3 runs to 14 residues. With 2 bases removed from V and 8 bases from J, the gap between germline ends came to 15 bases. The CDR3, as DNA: TGTGCCAGCAGCTTCGACGGCCGGGATTCTACGCAGTATTTT. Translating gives CASSFDGRDSTQYF.

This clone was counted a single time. CDR3 coding DNA: TGTGCCAGCAGCTCCTCAGGGAACTCTGGAAACACCATATATTTT. Encoded protein: CASSSSGNSGNTIYF. V gene TRBV11-2 combines with J gene TRBJ1-3; D may be TRBD1 (5 bases). The CDR3 runs to 15 residues. Germline V gene sequence: CDR1 SGHAT, CDR2 FQNNGV. Trimming removed 4 bases from V and 0 bases from J, with 10 bases in between.

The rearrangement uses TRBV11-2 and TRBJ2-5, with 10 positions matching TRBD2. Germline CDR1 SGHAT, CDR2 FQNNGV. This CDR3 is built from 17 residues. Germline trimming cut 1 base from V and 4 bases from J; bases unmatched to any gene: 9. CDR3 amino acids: CASSLGPSGSAAETQYF. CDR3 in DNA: TGTGCCAGCAGCTTAGGACCTAGCGGGAGTGCCGCAGAGACCCAGTACTTC.